This T cell receptor beta chain is drawn from a study of T cells in Graves' hyperthyroidism and ophthalmopathy (dated 2019 in TCRdb). Background for the entire study: Peripheral blood was sampled at the time of initial diagnosis, prior to any treatment. To identify TCR V-J signatures that set the groups apart, the researchers used a discovery cohort of 100 patients, made up of under 45 with Graves' ophthalmopathy and about 59 with stable Graves' hyperthyroidism. An independent validation cohort of around 19 hyperthyroidism patients and roughly 16 patients who later progressed to ophthalmopathy tested prospective prediction of ophthalmopathy. For training and testing, the roughly 93 patients in the discovery cohort were randomly divided in a 7:3 ratio. In six Graves' hyperthyroidism patients, the study also compared T-cell repertoires from thyroid tissue with T-cell repertoires from blood. After blood sampling, hyperthyroidism patients were treated with methimazole at a starting dose of 30 mg daily, and ophthalmopathy patients were treated with high-dose intravenous methylprednisolone. TCR Vbeta CDR3 sequencing of 135 peripheral blood samples (approximately 44 ophthalmopathy, 75 hyperthyroidism and roughly 17 progressor patients) is reported in the paper.

V was cut back by 0 bases and J by 0 bases, leaving a gap of 9 bases between them. Including the terminal cysteine and phenylalanine, the CDR3 comprises 15 residues. Of the read, only the CDR3 DNA is kept; its 45 bases are in frame from base 1. Overall study outcomes, separate from this receptor: Sample size was not statistically predetermined, and blinding of investigators to group allocation was not performed. Most expanded thyroid clonotypes (frequency above 0.001) were also found in blood, which suggests that blood repertoires may mirror thyroid immune responses. In cross-validation, a model built on a 13 V-J signature told ophthalmopathy apart from stable hyperthyroidism with approximately 90% sensitivity and approximately 81% specificity, and in testing the same model reached 80%/75%. In validation, progression to ophthalmopathy was predicted by the model with around 71% sensitivity and 72% to 80% specificity, a median of around 6.5 months before onset.

Stable Graves' hyperthyroidism was defined as no progression to ophthalmopathy during 18 months of follow-up. Hyperthyroidism patients were aged 18 to 65 years and newly diagnosed, with disease duration of less than 2 months. Exclusion was applied to patients with uncontrolled infections, other autoimmune diseases, pregnancy or lactation. Clinical symptoms, serum thyroxine and TRAb, thyroid ultrasound, and orbital computed tomography formed the basis for the diagnoses. Ficoll-Paque density gradient centrifugation was used to isolate PBMCs from 8.5 to 10 ml of fresh peripheral blood. Trizol reagent was used to extract total RNA, and RNA quality was then checked on an Agilent 2100 Bioanalyzer. This clonotype showed up many times. It lacks a known antigen. Base qualities are missing; no much larger clone stands one base away. The TCR beta CDR3 regions were amplified from RNA transcripts. A first-round RT-PCR of the TCR CDR3 used the HTBI primer set with the Qiagen OneStep RT-PCR kit. Libraries were constructed in a second round of multiplex PCR, after which size selection and purification were carried out. Sequencing of the libraries was done on an Illumina HiSeq2000 using paired-end 100 bp reads. From the authors' description of their analysis: Raw data were processed with SOAPnuke, discarding reads with adapters, uncalled bases, mean Phred below 15, or no exact constant-primer or identifier match. High-quality paired reads were merged with COPE v1.2.5, and unique nucleotide sequences were defined as clonotypes. Clonotypes were aligned to IMGT TRBV, TRBD and TRBJ reference segments using MiTCR v1.1. The analysis included only V-J combinations with a frequency above 0.0001, which together covered 98% to 99.2% of the repertoires. The TCS score was defined as F50 (clonal expansion) divided by E x V (chaos), with BLOSUM62-based TCRdist calculated between CDR3 peptides within each V-J. Welch's t-statistics and random forest reduced roughly 540 V-J features to around 14, which were used in a naive Bayes classifier (R e1071). The public sequencing data were trimmed at Q25 with fastp and processed into clonotypes with MiXCR by TCRdb, which kept only in-frame beta chains. A single entry per CDR3 protein holds the most common genes and DNA from its merged rows. The authors' filters were not applied to this entry. Across this sample there are approximately 740,000 distinct CDR3 sequences, with 13% to 15% seen only once. The top ten hold roughly 10% of the sample.

The chain links TRBV12-3 or TRBV12-4 with TRBJ2-7, with a weak D call of TRBD2 (6 bases match). The origin of this receptor is a woman in her late teens or twenties with Graves' hyperthyroidism. Sequencing was performed on blood. This receptor carries the CDR3 CASSLARGSSYEQYF. The bases are TGTGCCAGCAGTTTAGCCCGGGGGAGCTCCTACGAGCAGTACTTC.